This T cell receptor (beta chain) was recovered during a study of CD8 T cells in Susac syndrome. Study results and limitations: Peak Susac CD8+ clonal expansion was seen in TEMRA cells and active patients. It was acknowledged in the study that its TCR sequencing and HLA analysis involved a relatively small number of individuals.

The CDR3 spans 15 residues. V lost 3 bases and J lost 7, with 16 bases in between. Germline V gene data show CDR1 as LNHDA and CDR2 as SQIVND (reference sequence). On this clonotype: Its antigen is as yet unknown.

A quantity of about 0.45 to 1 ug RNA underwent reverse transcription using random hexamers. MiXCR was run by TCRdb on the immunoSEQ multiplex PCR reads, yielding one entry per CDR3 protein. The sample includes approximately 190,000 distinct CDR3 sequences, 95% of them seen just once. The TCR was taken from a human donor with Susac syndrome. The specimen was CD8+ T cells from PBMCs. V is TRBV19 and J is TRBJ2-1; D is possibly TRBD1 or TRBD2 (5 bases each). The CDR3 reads CASSISARGVNEQFF. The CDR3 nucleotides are TGTGCCAGTAGTATTTCAGCGCGAGGGGTTAATGAGCAGTTCTTC.